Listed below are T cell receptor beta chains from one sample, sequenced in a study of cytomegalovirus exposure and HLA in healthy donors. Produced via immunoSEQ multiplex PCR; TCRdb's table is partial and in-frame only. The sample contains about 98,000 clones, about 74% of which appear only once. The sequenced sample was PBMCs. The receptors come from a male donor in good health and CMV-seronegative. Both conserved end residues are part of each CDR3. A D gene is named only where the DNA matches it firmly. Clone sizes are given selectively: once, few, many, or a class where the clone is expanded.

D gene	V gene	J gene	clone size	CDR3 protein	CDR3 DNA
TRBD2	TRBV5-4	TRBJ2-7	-	CASSLAGSGSLYEQYF	TGTGCCAGCAGCTTGGCCGGTAGCGGGAGTCTCTACGAGCAGTACTTC
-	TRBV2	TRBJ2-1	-	CASRVGGSYNEQFF	TGTGCCAGCAGAGTAGGGGGCTCCTACAATGAGCAGTTCTTC
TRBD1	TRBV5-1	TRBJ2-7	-	CASSSGRGRREQYF	TGCGCCAGCAGCTCCGGAAGGGGGCGCCGGGAGCAGTACTTC
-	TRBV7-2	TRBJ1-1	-	CASSPLTENTEAFF	TGTGCCAGCAGCCCCCTGACAGAGAACACTGAAGCTTTCTTT
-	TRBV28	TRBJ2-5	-	CASSEKKGGWGEETQYF	TGTGCCAGCAGCGAGAAGAAGGGTGGTTGGGGAGAAGAGACCCAGTACTTC
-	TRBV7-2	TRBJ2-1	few	CASGQYNEQFF	TGTGCCAGCGGGCAGTACAATGAGCAGTTCTTC
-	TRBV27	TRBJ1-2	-	CASRDTARRGYTF	TGTGCCAGCAGGGACACGGCTCGCAGGGGCTACACCTTC
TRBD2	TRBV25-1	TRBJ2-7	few	CASSDPPSSGMELDEQYF	TGTGCCAGCAGTGATCCCCCATCAAGCGGGATGGAGTTGGACGAGCAGTACTTC
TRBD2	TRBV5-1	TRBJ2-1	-	CASSQGTSGRGSYNEQFF	TGCGCCAGCAGCCAGGGGACTAGCGGGAGGGGGTCCTACAATGAGCAGTTCTTC
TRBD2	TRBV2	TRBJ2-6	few	CASSPYPTGGGGANVLTF	TGTGCCAGCAGTCCCTATCCGACGGGAGGCGGTGGGGCCAACGTCCTGACTTTC
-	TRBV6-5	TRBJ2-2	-	CASSFRGTGELFF	TGTGCCAGCAGTTTCAGGGGCACCGGGGAGCTGTTTTTT
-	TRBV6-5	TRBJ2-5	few	CASSRDYQETQYF	TGTGCCAGCAGCCGGGACTACCAAGAGACCCAGTACTTC
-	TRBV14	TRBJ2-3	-	CASSLRLVSDTQYF	TGTGCCAGCAGCCTAAGACTAGTTTCAGATACGCAGTATTTT
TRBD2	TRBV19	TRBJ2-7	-	CASSKQREGLYEQYF	TGTGCCAGTAGTAAACAGCGGGAGGGCCTTTACGAGCAGTACTTC
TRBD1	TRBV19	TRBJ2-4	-	CARLRGNIQYF	TGTGCCCGACTCAGGGGGAACATTCAGTACTTC
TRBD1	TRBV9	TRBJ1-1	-	CASSVATGQQNTEAFF	TGTGCCAGCAGCGTAGCTACGGGACAGCAGAACACTGAAGCTTTCTTT
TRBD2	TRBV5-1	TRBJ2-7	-	CASSLASTGLAPYEQYF	TGCGCCAGCAGCTTGGCCTCTACGGGACTAGCACCCTACGAGCAGTACTTC
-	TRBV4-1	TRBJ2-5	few	CASSQFVSQQETQYF	TGCGCCAGCAGCCAATTTGTCTCACAGCAAGAGACCCAGTACTTC
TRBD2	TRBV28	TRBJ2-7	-	CASSPPGLAGGYELYF	TGTGCCAGCAGCCCGCCGGGACTAGCGGGGGGCTACGAGCTGTACTTC